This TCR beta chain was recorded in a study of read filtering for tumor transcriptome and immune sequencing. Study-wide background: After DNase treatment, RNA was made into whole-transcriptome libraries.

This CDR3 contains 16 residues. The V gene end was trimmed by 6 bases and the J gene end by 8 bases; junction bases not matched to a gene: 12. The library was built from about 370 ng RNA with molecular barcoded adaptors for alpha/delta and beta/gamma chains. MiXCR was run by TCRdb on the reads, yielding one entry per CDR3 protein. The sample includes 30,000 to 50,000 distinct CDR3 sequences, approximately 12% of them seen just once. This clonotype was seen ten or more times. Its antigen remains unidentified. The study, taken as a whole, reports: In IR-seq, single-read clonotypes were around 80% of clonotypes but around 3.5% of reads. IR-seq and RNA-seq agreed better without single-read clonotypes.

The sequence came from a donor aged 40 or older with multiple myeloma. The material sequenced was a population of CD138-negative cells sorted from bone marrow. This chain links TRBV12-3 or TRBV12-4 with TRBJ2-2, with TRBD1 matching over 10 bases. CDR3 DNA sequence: TGTGCCAGCAGCTCGACAGGGGGCGCTGGGCGTGGGGAGCTGTTTTTT. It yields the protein CASSSTGGAGRGELFF.